This T cell receptor (beta chain) was recovered during a study of CD8 T cells in Susac syndrome. After extraction with the RNeasy kit, roughly 0.45 to 1 ug of the RNA was reverse transcribed using random hexamers. TCRdb independently ran MiXCR on the immunoSEQ multiplex PCR reads; one entry per CDR3 protein. The profile shows 110,000 or so distinct CDR3 sequences, around 92% of them singletons. CDR3 length: 15 residues. Germline lookup yields CDR1 SNHLY and CDR2 FYNNEI. V lost 3 bases and J lost 0, with 12 bases in between. The source of this sequence is a human donor with multiple sclerosis. Sequenced input: CD4+ T cells from PBMCs. V is TRBV2 and J is TRBJ2-7; D might be TRBD1 or TRBD2, each matching 6 bases. Written as DNA, the CDR3 is TGTGCCAGCAGTGACTGGGGGGCGTCCTCCTACGAGCAGTACTTC. Translated: CASSDWGASSYEQYF.